This T cell receptor (beta chain) was captured in a study of chemoradiotherapy in HPV16-positive cancers. The protocol was immunoSEQ multiplex PCR, while the TCRdb copy is restricted to in-frame clones and leaves out a portion. The sample records some 11,000 clones, 72% being singletons. Trimming pared 4 bases from V and 0 bases from J, leaving 7 bases between. The CDR3 is made up of 13 amino acids. Germline loops: CDR1 GTSNPN, CDR2 SVGIG (reference sequence). As regards this clone: Antigen specificity is unknown.

General study results and limits: Better recurrence-free survival went with HPV-responsive T-cell expansion in HPV16-positive patients.

Over chemoradiotherapy, repertoires were sampled more than once. Sampling was conducted from a patient who underwent chemoradiotherapy. The source of this sequence is a human donor with HPV-associated anogenital cancer. The chain combines TRBV30 with TRBJ1-5; D call uncertain. The CDR3 sequence is CAWTEDSNQPQHF. The CDR3 DNA sequence: TGTGCCTGGACTGAGGATAGCAATCAGCCCCAGCATTTT.